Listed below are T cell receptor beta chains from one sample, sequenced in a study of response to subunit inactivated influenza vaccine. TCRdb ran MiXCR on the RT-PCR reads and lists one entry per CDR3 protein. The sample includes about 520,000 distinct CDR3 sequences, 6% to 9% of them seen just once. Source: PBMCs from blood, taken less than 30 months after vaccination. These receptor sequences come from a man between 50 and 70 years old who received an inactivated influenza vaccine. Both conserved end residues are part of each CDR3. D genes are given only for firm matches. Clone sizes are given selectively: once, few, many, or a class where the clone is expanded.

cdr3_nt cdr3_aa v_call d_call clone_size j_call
TGTGCCAGCAGCTTTGCAGGGAATGTTTCACCCCTCCACTTT CASSFAGNVSPLHF TRBV7-9 - few TRBJ1-6
TGTGCCAGCAGCGTAGACCGCGCAGGGTTAGGAGAGCAGTACTTC CASSVDRAGLGEQYF TRBV9 - - TRBJ2-7
TGTGCCAGCAGTTTAGGGGGCCAGCGGGCCCCGACAGATACGCAGTATTTT CASSLGGQRAPTDTQYF TRBV12-3/TRBV12-4 - many TRBJ2-3
TGTGCCAGCAGCGTGAGGGGGGTGTACGGAAACACCATATATTTT CASSVRGVYGNTIYF TRBV9 - - TRBJ1-3
TGTGCCAGCAGTTACAAAATCGGACAGTGGGCGACAGATACGCAGTATTTT CASSYKIGQWATDTQYF TRBV6-2/TRBV6-3 - - TRBJ2-3
TGCAGTGCTAGAGGGGGACTAGCGGAAGAAGAGACCCAGTACTTC CSARGGLAEEETQYF TRBV20-1 TRBD2 few TRBJ2-5
TGTGCCAGCAGCTTATTGACAGGGGGCCGGGAGACCCAGTACTTC CASSLLTGGRETQYF TRBV7-9 TRBD1 - TRBJ2-5
TGTGCCATCAGTGAGAGGGTGGTTAAGGTTCTGAACTACAATGAGCAGTTCTTC CAISERVVKVLNYNEQFF TRBV10-3 - many TRBJ2-1
TGTGCCTGGAGTGTACATAGCTACGAGCAGTACTTC CAWSVHSYEQYF TRBV30 - - TRBJ2-7
TGCGCCAGCAGCCAAGCAGGCATCAGGAACACTGAAGCTTTCTTT CASSQAGIRNTEAFF TRBV4-3 - few TRBJ1-1
TGTGCCAGCAGTCCAAGCGGGACGGTGAGCTCCTACGAGCAGTACTTC CASSPSGTVSSYEQYF TRBV28 TRBD2 many TRBJ2-7
TGTGCCAGCGGGCGAGACATGAACACTGAAGCTTTCTTT CASGRDMNTEAFF TRBV3-1 - - TRBJ1-1
TGTGCCAGCAGACAATCCGGGACAACTAACTATGGCTACACCTTC CASRQSGTTNYGYTF TRBV2 - once TRBJ1-2
TGCGCCAGCAGGAACATTGGGACCGAGCAGTACTTC CASRNIGTEQYF TRBV5-1 - - TRBJ2-7
TGTGCCATCAGTGTCTCGCGGGGACAGGGTCTTCGAGAGACCCAGTACTTC CAISVSRGQGLRETQYF TRBV10-3 TRBD1 - TRBJ2-5
TGTGCCAGCAGTTCCGGGACAGGGGCTTTCGGGGAGCTGTTTTTT CASSSGTGAFGELFF TRBV6-5 TRBD1 many TRBJ2-2
TGTGCCAGCAGTCGGGAGCCATACCGTATCTACACCTTC CASSREPYRIYTF TRBV7-8 - few TRBJ1-2
TGCAGCGTTGTAGGGGGTACCACTGAAGCTTTCTTT CSVVGGTTEAFF TRBV29-1 - - TRBJ1-1
TGTGCCAGCAGTTACTCGAGCCGGGGGGCGCGACTAGGGGGAGCAGATACGCAGTATTTT CASSYSSRGARLGGADTQYF TRBV6-2/TRBV6-3 - - TRBJ2-3
TGTGCTAGCAGCCTAGGGACAGGGAACGCCGAGCAGTACTTC CASSLGTGNAEQYF TRBV7-7 TRBD1 - TRBJ2-7
TGTGCCAGTAGCAAGGGACTAGCGGGAGGAGAGACCCAGTACTTC CASSKGLAGGETQYF TRBV12-3/TRBV12-4 TRBD2 many TRBJ2-5
TGTGCCAGCTCACCATCTAGCGCCCATGAGCAGTTCTTC CASSPSSAHEQFF TRBV18 - few TRBJ2-1
TGTGCCAGCAGCCGTAGGACAAACAGCAATCAGCCCCAGCATTTT CASSRRTNSNQPQHF TRBV7-2 - - TRBJ1-5
TGCAGCGTTGAAGAAGGGCGGGCCCGAGGGGGCTACACCTTC CSVEEGRARGGYTF TRBV29-1 - few TRBJ1-2
TGCAGTGCTAGTTGGGGGACGGTCTATGGCTACACCTTC CSASWGTVYGYTF TRBV20-1 - few TRBJ1-2
TGTGCCACCAGCAGAGACAATTCGCTCTCTGGAAACACCATATATTTT CATSRDNSLSGNTIYF TRBV15 - - TRBJ1-3
TGTGCCACCAGCAGGATGGGACGCCCGGCCCCAGATACGCAGTATTTT CATSRMGRPAPDTQYF TRBV15 - - TRBJ2-3